This is a list of T cell receptor beta chains from one sample in a study of identical twins. Each CDR3 protein is one row after TCRdb ran MiXCR on the 5' RACE reads. The table records 570,000 or so distinct CDR3 sequences, approximately 10% of them present only once. These data were likewise used in another study, on yellow fever vaccine responses in identical twins.

The sequencing sample was made of PBMCs. Receptors originate from a woman between 18 and 29 years old in good health. CDR3s include the opening cysteine and the closing phenylalanine or tryptophan. The D gene is left open where the match is weak. Clone size is shown for a subset of rows, as once, few, many or a class of expanded clone.

j_gene	abundance	d_gene	len	v_gene	CDR3aa	CDR3nt
TRBJ2-3	many	TRBD2	17	TRBV18	CASSRYPSGGSTDTQYF	TGTGCCAGCTCACGTTACCCCAGCGGGGGAAGCACAGATACGCAGTATTTT
TRBJ2-7	NA	TRBD1	15	TRBV7-9	CASSPDRVESYEQYF	TGTGCCAGCAGCCCCGACAGGGTTGAGTCCTACGAGCAGTACTTC
TRBJ2-2	many	NA	17	TRBV4-1	CASSHHRQAVGTGELFF	TGCGCCAGCAGCCATCATCGACAGGCGGTGGGCACCGGGGAGCTGTTTTTT
TRBJ2-3	few	NA	16	TRBV3-1	CASSQEGQRRGDTQYF	TGTGCCAGCAGCCAAGAGGGCCAGAGACGTGGAGATACGCAGTATTTT
TRBJ2-6	few	NA	17	TRBV20-1	CSARDLQGAGGANVLTF	TGCAGTGCTAGAGATTTACAGGGTGCGGGTGGGGCCAACGTCCTGACTTTC
TRBJ2-1	NA	TRBD2	15	TRBV9	CASSVGASGIGEQFF	TGTGCCAGCAGCGTAGGGGCTAGCGGGATAGGTGAGCAGTTCTTC
TRBJ2-1	many	TRBD2	19	TRBV29-1	CSVEEGSFTGLGNYNEQFF	TGCAGCGTTGAAGAAGGATCTTTTACTGGACTAGGGAATTACAATGAGCAGTTCTTC
TRBJ2-3	few	TRBD2	18	TRBV12-3/TRBV12-4	CASSPPTGASGSTDTQYF	TGTGCCAGCAGTCCACCCACGGGGGCTAGCGGGAGCACAGATACGCAGTATTTT
TRBJ2-7	NA	TRBD1	17	TRBV7-9	CASSYPLRTGGIHEQYF	TGTGCCAGCAGCTACCCCCTGAGGACAGGGGGGATCCACGAGCAGTACTTC
TRBJ2-7	NA	TRBD1	17	TRBV28	CASSLLKDRVSGYEQYF	TGTGCCAGCAGTTTACTTAAGGACAGGGTCTCGGGCTACGAGCAGTACTTC
TRBJ2-3	many	NA	17	TRBV10-3	CAISDSTARDSTDTQYF	TGTGCCATCAGTGACTCGACGGCCCGTGACAGCACAGATACGCAGTATTTT
TRBJ2-5	few	NA	16	TRBV3-1	CASSQDGQPQWETQYF	TGTGCCAGCAGCCAGGACGGACAGCCCCAGTGGGAGACCCAGTACTTC
TRBJ2-3	NA	TRBD2	17	TRBV29-1	CSVVPPGLADGTDTQYF	TGCAGCGTTGTACCTCCGGGACTAGCGGACGGCACAGATACGCAGTATTTT
TRBJ2-2	many	NA	17	TRBV24-1	CATSDPTSYPNTGELFF	TGTGCCACCAGTGATCCGACTAGTTACCCGAACACCGGGGAGCTGTTTTTT
TRBJ2-2	many	NA	14	TRBV4-1	CASSQEPSDGELFF	TGCGCCAGCAGCCAAGAACCATCCGACGGGGAGCTGTTTTTT
TRBJ2-1	many	TRBD1	16	TRBV5-1	CASMSEGASSYNEQFF	TGCGCCAGCATGAGCGAGGGGGCCAGTTCCTACAATGAGCAGTTCTTC
TRBJ2-1	few	TRBD2	15	TRBV27	CASSEQPGLAAGQFF	TGTGCCAGCAGCGAACAACCGGGACTAGCCGCGGGACAGTTCTTC
TRBJ2-1	many	TRBD1	16	TRBV20-1	CSARDLWTGSYNEQFF	TGCAGTGCTAGAGATCTTTGGACAGGTTCCTACAATGAGCAGTTCTTC
TRBJ2-5	few	NA	14	TRBV3-1	CASSQDPAGETQYF	TGTGCCAGCAGCCAGGATCCAGCCGGGGAGACCCAGTACTTC
TRBJ2-4	NA	TRBD1	14	TRBV11-2	CASSLWDRGDIQYF	TGTGCCAGCAGCTTATGGGACAGGGGGGACATTCAGTACTTC
TRBJ2-2	NA	TRBD2	17	TRBV4-3	CASSQDNLAGEGGELFF	TGCGCCAGCAGCCAAGATAACCTAGCGGGAGAAGGCGGGGAGCTGTTTTTT
TRBJ2-1	few	TRBD2	17	TRBV28	CASSRTGTSGIGNEQFF	TGTGCCAGCAGTCGCACCGGGACTAGCGGAATAGGGAATGAGCAGTTCTTC
TRBJ1-5	few	NA	16	TRBV7-6	CASSLGATGGNQPQHF	TGTGCCAGCAGCTTAGGGGCTACCGGGGGCAATCAGCCCCAGCATTTT
TRBJ2-7	NA	NA	15	TRBV3-1	CASSPIQGIGNEQYF	TGTGCCAGCAGCCCCATACAGGGAATAGGGAACGAGCAGTACTTC
TRBJ1-1	NA	NA	16	TRBV7-2	CASRSQVTLMNTEAFF	TGTGCCAGCAGGTCACAGGTAACGCTCATGAACACTGAAGCTTTCTTT
TRBJ2-1	few	TRBD2	17	TRBV19	CASRGMTSASSYNEQFF	TGTGCCAGTAGGGGGATGACTAGCGCGAGCTCCTACAATGAGCAGTTCTTC
TRBJ1-3	many	NA	15	TRBV12-3/TRBV12-4	CASSLVGSSGNTIYF	TGTGCCAGCAGTTTAGTCGGGTCCTCTGGAAACACCATATATTTT
TRBJ2-1	NA	NA	13	TRBV30	CAWSGDKYNEQFF	TGTGCCTGGAGTGGTGACAAATACAATGAGCAGTTCTTC
TRBJ2-5	NA	TRBD2	17	TRBV12-3/TRBV12-4	CASSPPVASGGSETQYF	TGTGCCAGCAGCCCCCCAGTTGCAAGCGGGGGGTCAGAGACCCAGTACTTC
TRBJ2-7	NA	NA	13	TRBV18	CASSPTGLNEQYF	TGTGCCAGCTCACCAACCGGGTTGAACGAGCAGTACTTC
TRBJ1-3	NA	NA	16	TRBV6-1	CASSVQGLLGGNTIYF	TGTGCCAGCAGTGTCCAGGGACTCCTAGGTGGAAACACCATATATTTT
TRBJ1-5	NA	NA	15	TRBV4-3	CASSETAQGLQPQHF	TGCGCCAGCAGCGAAACCGCACAGGGCCTCCAGCCCCAGCATTTT
TRBJ2-7	few	NA	13	TRBV30	CAWSVGETYEQYF	TGTGCCTGGAGTGTCGGTGAAACCTACGAGCAGTACTTC